Sequencing of this T cell receptor beta chain was carried out in a study of blood T cell repertoires in COVID-19. Study in general: Donors in the United States, Italy and Spain gave samples during acute or convalescent COVID-19.

To note about this clone: The junction differs from germline at one of its ends, possibly a read error.

The germline V gene encodes CDR1 SGHRS and CDR2 YFSETQ. This CDR3 contains 12 residues. TCRdb keeps only in-frame clones here, not all; method: immunoSEQ multiplex PCR. The data show tens of thousands of clones, with about 86% seen just once and 8.1% held by the top ten. This receptor was identified in a woman aged 70-85 years with acute or convalescent COVID-19. The chain combines TRBV5-1 with TRBJ2-7; 9 positions match TRBD1. The sample consisted of peripheral blood. DNA of the CDR3: TGCGCCAGCAGCACCACAGGGGGCGACCCGAACTTC. The encoded protein is CASSTTGGDPNF.